These 17 T cell receptor beta chains came from one sample sequenced in a study of CD8+ T cells in alopecia areata. Extracted from the samples, RNA was reverse transcribed into cDNA to serve as the sequencing template. Repertoires were generated with immunoSEQ multiplex PCR, while TCRdb's copy carries only in-frame clones and drops some. The data contain around 140,000 clones, 49% of them seen just once; the ten biggest clones take up roughly a sixth. The starting material was CD8+ T cells sorted from blood, obtained at week 0. The receptors were sampled from a human donor with alopecia areata.

This clone was observed a few times. The V call is TRBV4-1, the J call TRBJ2-5; D is ambiguous. This CDR3 spans 18 amino acids. Looked up from germline, CDR1 is MGHRA and CDR2 is YSYEKL. Trimming removed 0 bases at V and 5 bases at J, with 22 bases between. CDR3 region: CASSQDKISTAGRETQYF. The DNA of the CDR3 is TGCGCCAGCAGCCAAGACAAGATAAGTACAGCCGGAAGGGAGACCCAGTACTTC.

This clone was seen more than once but under ten times. This chain joins TRBV19 and TRBJ2-3, with TRBD1 as a possible D gene (6 bases). This CDR3 is built from 15 residues. Trimming pared 3 bases from V and 6 bases from J, leaving 16 bases between. In germline, CDR1 is LNHDA, CDR2 SQIVND (reference sequence). The CDR3 region is CASSIPGHSGDTQYF. The CDR3 nucleotides are TGTGCCAGTAGTATCCCGGGACACTCAGGGGATACGCAGTATTTT.

This sequence joins TRBV4-1 and TRBJ1-5; D call uncertain. The CDR3 totals 16 residues. CDR1 and CDR2 (germline): MGHRA, YSYEKL. V was pared by 3 bases and J by 1 base, with 13 bases between. The CDR3: CASSQVLDGSNQPQHF. The CDR3 DNA follows: TGCGCCAGCAGCCAGGTCTTGGACGGGAGCAATCAGCCCCAGCATTTT.

The gene calls are TRBV27 and TRBJ1-5; D gene ambiguous. The CDR3 extends over 14 amino acids. CDR1 MNHEY and CDR2 SMNVEV come from the germline V gene (reference sequence). V dropped 5 bases and J dropped 2 bases, with 10 bases sitting between them. The CDR3 bases are TGTGCCAGCAGTCCCCGGGAAGGCAATCAGCCCCAGCATTTT. Protein sequence: CASSPREGNQPQHF.

This clone appeared a few times. This chain links TRBV18 with TRBJ1-2; unclear D gene. Germline loops: CDR1 KGHSH, CDR2 LQKENI. This CDR3 has 13 amino acids. The V end was cut by 4 bases, the J end by 4 bases, with 10 bases between. The CDR3 reads CASSHAQLYGYTF. In DNA, the CDR3 is TGTGCCAGCTCACATGCGCAGCTCTATGGCTACACCTTC.

This clone was picked up a small number of times. The chain employs TRBV7-6 and TRBJ2-7; a possible D gene is TRBD2 (5 bases). V lost 2 bases and J 7 bases, leaving 24 bases between the germline ends. The CDR3 runs to 17 residues. The germline V gene has CDR1 SGHVS and CDR2 FNYEAQ. The CDR3 DNA reads as TGTGCCAGCAGCTTAATAGGGTACAGAGCATCGGGGTATGAGCAGTACTTC. This encodes CASSLIGYRASGYEQYF.

The DNA for the CDR3 is TGTGCCAGCAGCTTAGGGGCTTTCTTT. It translates to CASSLGAFF. The rearrangement uses TRBV13 and TRBJ1-1; the D is unclear. The CDR3 spans 9 residues. CDR1 is PRHDT and CDR2 is FYEKMQ in the germline V gene (reference sequence). V was pared by 0 bases and J by 11 bases, with 1 base between.

About this clone: This same CDR3 is encoded by further DNA sequences in the sample. The chain combines TRBV30 with TRBJ1-4, with D unresolved. Between the trimmed V and J ends, which lost 0 bases and 8 bases, there was a span of 4 bases. The CDR3 has 11 amino acids. Germline V CDR1 and CDR2: GTSNPN, SVGIG (reference sequence). The CDR3 is CAWSVGEKLFF. The CDR3 region has the DNA TGTGCCTGGAGTGTGGGGGAAAAACTGTTTTTT.

This sequence joins TRBV10-3 and TRBJ2-3; 8 bases fit TRBD2. From germline, CDR1 is ENHRY and CDR2 SYGVKD. The junction had 8 bases not matched to a gene; V was cut back by 10 bases and J by 2 bases. This CDR3 is built from 14 residues. The CDR3 loop is CATHTGGVTDTQYF. Here the CDR3 DNA reads TGTGCCACGCATACGGGGGGGGTCACAGATACGCAGTATTTT.

The chain is built from TRBV6-6 and TRBJ2-7, with a tentative D call TRBD2 (7 bases). Trimming stripped 8 bases from V and 6 bases from J, with 26 bases between. The CDR3 is 16 residues long. The germline V gene encodes CDR1 MNHNY and CDR2 SVGAGI (reference sequence). CDR3 in DNA: TGTGCCAGCTCTACCTCGCCGCCTACGGGGGGCGTCGAGCAGTACTTC. Protein: CASSTSPPTGGVEQYF.

A single count supports this clone. A read error may produce the germline difference seen at one junction end. The CDR3 DNA sequence: TGTGCCATCAGTGTTACCCACGACTCCTACAATGAGCAGTTCTTC. Protein sequence: CAISVTHDSYNEQFF. This rearrangement joins TRBV6-5 to TRBJ2-1; D unresolved. Germline values: CDR1 MNHEY, CDR2 SVGAGI. CDR3 length equals 15 residues.

This chain joins TRBV5-6 and TRBJ2-4; the D gene is possibly TRBD2 (6 bases). CDR3 length: 14 amino acids. Germline loops: CDR1 SGHDT, CDR2 YYEEEE. The V and J ends lost 2 bases and 7 bases respectively, with 13 bases between them. In nucleotides, the CDR3 is TGTGCCAGCAGCTTCACCGGGGGTAGCAACATTCAGTACTTC. It codes for CASSFTGGSNIQYF. Drawing the rest from reference TRBV5-6 and TRBJ2-4, the complete variable domain is DAGVTQSPTHLIKTRGQQVTLRCSPKSGHDTVSWYQQALGQGPQFIFQYYEEEERQRGNFPDRFSGHQFPNYSSELNVNALLLGDSALYLCASSFTGGSNIQYFGAGTRLSVL.

This chain uses TRBV7-9 with TRBJ2-7, with 7 bases lining up with TRBD1. Germline CDR1 is SEHNR and CDR2 is FQNEAQ (reference sequence). This CDR3 is built from 14 residues. The V segment lost 5 bases and the J segment 3 bases; nucleotides outside the gene matches: 7. The chain's CDR3 is CASSPPGQLYEQYF. CDR3 nucleotides: TGTGCCAGCAGCCCTCCGGGACAGCTCTACGAGCAGTACTTC.

J is TRBJ2-3 and V is TRBV7-9; no clear D gene. Trimming took off 5 bases at V and 2 bases at J, with 8 bases between the two ends. The V gene's germline CDR1 is SEHNR and CDR2 FQNEAQ (reference sequence). CDR3 length: 13 residues. In DNA form, the CDR3 reads TGTGCCAGCAGCATCGACCCCACAGATACGCAGTATTTT. Encoded protein: CASSIDPTDTQYF.

This sequence joins TRBV30 and TRBJ2-2; D uncertain. Germline V gene sequence: CDR1 GTSNPN, CDR2 SVGIG (reference sequence). The V and J ends lost 4 bases and 5 bases respectively, with 8 bases between them. There are 12 residues in the CDR3. CDR3 sequence: CAWTFKTGELFF. The CDR3 nucleotides are TGTGCCTGGACTTTCAAGACCGGGGAGCTGTTTTTT.

The sample holds a few counts of this clone. The chain carries TRBV18 and TRBJ1-1; no firm D call. Trimming left V 2 bases short and J 1 base short, with 8 bases between. CDR1 and CDR2 (germline): KGHSH, LQKENI. The CDR3 consists of 14 residues. CDR3 in amino acids: CASSPVSSNTEAFF. The CDR3 DNA reads as TGTGCCAGCTCACCAGTCAGCTCGAACACTGAAGCTTTCTTT.

This clone turned up a few times. This chain uses TRBV27 with TRBJ2-3, with 8 bases aligning to TRBD2. With 5 bases clipped from V and 0 bases from J, the junction kept 7 bases outside the gene matches. Per the germline V gene, CDR1 is MNHEY and CDR2 is SMNVEV (reference sequence). CDR3 length: 16 amino acids. The CDR3 region has the DNA TGTGCCAGCAGTCAACCACGGACTAGCAGCACAGATACGCAGTATTTT. Translating gives CASSQPRTSSTDTQYF.